A selection of T cell receptor beta chains follows, all from one sample in a study of T-cell memory formation after mild COVID-19. From the 5' RACE reads, TCRdb called clonotypes with MiXCR, one entry per CDR3 protein. This sample has approximately 340,000 distinct CDR3 sequences, with 10% to 15% found just once. The sequencing input was PBMCs or a T cell subset sorted from them (not recorded which). The receptors originated from a man aged 18-30 years who had mild COVID-19 (a few samples of this study predate the infection). Cell type and time point are not known. The CDR3 runs from the conserved cysteine through the conserved F or W. The D gene is left open where the match is weak. Clone size, where shown, is once, few, many, or a class for clones that have expanded.

clone size: few
V gene: TRBV15
J gene: TRBJ2-3
D gene: TRBD2
CDR3 DNA: TGTGCCACCAGCAGAGGCGGGAGGAGGACAGATACGCAGTATTTT
CDR3 protein: CATSRGGRRTDTQYF

clone size: -
V gene: TRBV15
J gene: TRBJ1-4
D gene: -
CDR3 DNA: TGTGCCACCAGCACTAGGGGACGCGCGAATGAAAAACTGTTTTTT
CDR3 protein: CATSTRGRANEKLFF

clone size: -
V gene: TRBV6-7
J gene: TRBJ1-2
D gene: TRBD1
CDR3 DNA: TGTGCCAGCGGTAAGGACAGGGAGGATAATGGCTACACCTTC
CDR3 protein: CASGKDREDNGYTF

clone size: many
V gene: TRBV2
J gene: TRBJ2-6
D gene: -
CDR3 DNA: TGTGCCACCGGATCCCTCATTCTCCTGACTTTC
CDR3 protein: CATGSLILLTF

clone size: few
V gene: TRBV7-6
J gene: TRBJ2-1
D gene: TRBD2
CDR3 DNA: TGTGCCAGCAGTTCAGGGACTAGCGGGGGCCCCTCCTACAATGAGCAGTTCTTC
CDR3 protein: CASSSGTSGGPSYNEQFF

clone size: -
V gene: TRBV20-1
J gene: TRBJ1-2
D gene: -
CDR3 DNA: TGCAGTGCTAGGAAGTCCGGGACATACTATGGCTACACCTTC
CDR3 protein: CSARKSGTYYGYTF

clone size: -
V gene: TRBV4-3
J gene: TRBJ1-2
D gene: -
CDR3 DNA: TGCGCCAGCAGCCAAGATCCCCTACGAAAGAAATATGGCTACACCTTC
CDR3 protein: CASSQDPLRKKYGYTF

clone size: few
V gene: TRBV5-1
J gene: TRBJ2-5
D gene: TRBD2
CDR3 DNA: TGCGCCAGCAGCTCCTCGCTAGCGGCGGGCGAGACCCAGTACTTC
CDR3 protein: CASSSSLAAGETQYF

clone size: -
V gene: TRBV4-3
J gene: TRBJ1-1
D gene: -
CDR3 DNA: TGCGCCAGCAGCCGCGGGGGGGGTCGATCTGAAGCTTTCTTT
CDR3 protein: CASSRGGGRSEAFF

clone size: -
V gene: TRBV5-1
J gene: TRBJ2-3
D gene: TRBD2
CDR3 DNA: TGCGCCAGCAGCTTAGCCGGGACTAGCGGGGGCACAGATACGCAGTATTTT
CDR3 protein: CASSLAGTSGGTDTQYF

clone size: few
V gene: TRBV11-1
J gene: TRBJ2-7
D gene: TRBD2
CDR3 DNA: TGTGCCAGCAGCTCCCAGGGAGCGGGGAGCTACGAGCAGTACTTC
CDR3 protein: CASSSQGAGSYEQYF

clone size: few
V gene: TRBV7-2
J gene: TRBJ2-7
D gene: -
CDR3 DNA: TGTGCCAGCAGCTTAGCGGGGAGTCGCCGTAGTGAGCAGTACTTC
CDR3 protein: CASSLAGSRRSEQYF

clone size: -
V gene: TRBV6-2/TRBV6-3
J gene: TRBJ2-5
D gene: TRBD1
CDR3 DNA: TGTGCCAGCCAACAGGGGGAGACCCAGTACTTC
CDR3 protein: CASQQGETQYF

clone size: many
V gene: TRBV5-1
J gene: TRBJ2-3
D gene: -
CDR3 DNA: TGCGCCAGCAGCCAAAAACTGGGGAGTGAAGATACGCAGTATTTT
CDR3 protein: CASSQKLGSEDTQYF

clone size: few
V gene: TRBV27
J gene: TRBJ2-3
D gene: -
CDR3 DNA: TGTGCCAGCAGTTTCGGGCGCTTTGCGACAGTGAAGTATTTT
CDR3 protein: CASSFGRFATVKYF

clone size: few
V gene: TRBV7-6
J gene: TRBJ1-1
D gene: -
CDR3 DNA: TGTGCCAGCAACGCCTGGGTATCCACTGAAGCTTTCTTT
CDR3 protein: CASNAWVSTEAFF

clone size: many
V gene: TRBV6-5
J gene: TRBJ1-3
D gene: -
CDR3 DNA: TGTGCCAGCACGTCAGCTGGAAACACCATATATTTT
CDR3 protein: CASTSAGNTIYF

clone size: few
V gene: TRBV6-2/TRBV6-3
J gene: TRBJ1-6
D gene: TRBD1
CDR3 DNA: TGTGCCAGCAGTTGGACAGGGTATAATTCACCCCTCCACTTT
CDR3 protein: CASSWTGYNSPLHF

clone size: once
V gene: TRBV6-2/TRBV6-3
J gene: TRBJ2-1
D gene: TRBD2
CDR3 DNA: TGTGCCAGCAGTTACGGGGGGGGTGGACACAATGAGCAGTTCTTC
CDR3 protein: CASSYGGGGHNEQFF

clone size: many
V gene: TRBV5-1
J gene: TRBJ2-2
D gene: -
CDR3 DNA: TGCGCCAGCAGCTTATCCCCCCCTGGGCAAGGAGGGACCGGGGAGCTGTTTTTT
CDR3 protein: CASSLSPPGQGGTGELFF

clone size: -
V gene: TRBV6-5
J gene: TRBJ1-1
D gene: TRBD1
CDR3 DNA: TGTGCCAGTCAGACGGCCGACAGGGCTTTTGAAGCTTTCTTT
CDR3 protein: CASQTADRAFEAFF

clone size: -
V gene: TRBV7-9
J gene: TRBJ1-4
D gene: TRBD1
CDR3 DNA: TGTGCCAGCACCGGGACAGGGGTCGGCGAAAAACTGTTTTTT
CDR3 protein: CASTGTGVGEKLFF

clone size: -
V gene: TRBV3-1
J gene: TRBJ2-3
D gene: TRBD1
CDR3 DNA: TGTGCCAGCAGCCAAGGAGACAGGGTTTCTACGCAGTATTTT
CDR3 protein: CASSQGDRVSTQYF